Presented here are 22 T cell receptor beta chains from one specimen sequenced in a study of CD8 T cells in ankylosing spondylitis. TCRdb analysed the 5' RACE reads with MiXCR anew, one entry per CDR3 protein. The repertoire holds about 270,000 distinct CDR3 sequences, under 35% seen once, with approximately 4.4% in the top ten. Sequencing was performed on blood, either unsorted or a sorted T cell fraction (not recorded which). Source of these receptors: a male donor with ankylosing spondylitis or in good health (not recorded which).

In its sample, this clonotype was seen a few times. CDR3 amino acids: CASRGRGGIDTQYF. DNA for the CDR3: TGTGCCAGCAGGGGACGAGGGGGGATAGATACGCAGTATTTT. This chain connects TRBV12-3 or TRBV12-4 to TRBJ2-3; D is perhaps TRBD1 or TRBD2 (6 bases each). The CDR3 contains 14 residues. V lost 6 bases to trimming and J lost 5 bases, with 15 bases between them.

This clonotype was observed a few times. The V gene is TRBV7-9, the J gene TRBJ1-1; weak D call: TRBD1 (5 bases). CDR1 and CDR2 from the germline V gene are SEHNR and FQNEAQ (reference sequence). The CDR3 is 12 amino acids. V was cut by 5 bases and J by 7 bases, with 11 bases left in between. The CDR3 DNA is TGTGCCAGCAGCCTCTCGGGACGTGAAGCTTTCTTT. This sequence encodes CASSLSGREAFF.

This CDR3 reads CASSPGVMGTRGNTGELFF. CDR3 DNA sequence: TGTGCCAGCAGCCCAGGAGTTATGGGGACTAGGGGTAACACCGGGGAGCTGTTTTTT. The gene calls are TRBV27 and TRBJ2-2, with 8 bases that match TRBD2. V lost 6 bases and J lost 2; bases outside the gene matches: 17. From germline, CDR1 is MNHEY and CDR2 SMNVEV (reference sequence). This CDR3 is built from 19 residues.

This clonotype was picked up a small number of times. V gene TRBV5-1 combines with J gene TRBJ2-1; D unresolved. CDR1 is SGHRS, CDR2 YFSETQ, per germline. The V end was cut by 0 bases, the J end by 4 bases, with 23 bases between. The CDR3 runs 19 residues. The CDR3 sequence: CASSLGIIGRRNPYNEQFF. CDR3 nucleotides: TGCGCCAGCAGCTTGGGGATTATAGGACGACGAAACCCTTACAATGAGCAGTTCTTC.

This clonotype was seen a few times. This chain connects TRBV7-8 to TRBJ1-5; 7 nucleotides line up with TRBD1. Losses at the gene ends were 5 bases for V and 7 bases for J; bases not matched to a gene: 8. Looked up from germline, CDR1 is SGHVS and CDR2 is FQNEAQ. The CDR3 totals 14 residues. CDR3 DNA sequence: TGTGCCAGCAGCCCTCACAGGGGCGGACAGCCCCAGCATTTT. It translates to CASSPHRGGQPQHF.

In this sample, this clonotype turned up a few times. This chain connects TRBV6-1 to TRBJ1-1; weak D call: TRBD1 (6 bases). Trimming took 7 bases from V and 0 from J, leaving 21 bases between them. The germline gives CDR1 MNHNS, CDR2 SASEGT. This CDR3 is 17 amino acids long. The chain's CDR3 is CASIPKWTVKVNTEAFF. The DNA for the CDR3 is TGTGCCAGCATTCCGAAGTGGACAGTAAAAGTGAACACTGAAGCTTTCTTT.

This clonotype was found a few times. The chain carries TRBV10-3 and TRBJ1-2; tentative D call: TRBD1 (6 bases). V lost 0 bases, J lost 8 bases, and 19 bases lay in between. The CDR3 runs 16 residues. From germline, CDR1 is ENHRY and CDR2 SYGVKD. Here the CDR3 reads CAISESMGGRSGGYTF. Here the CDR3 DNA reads TGTGCCATCAGTGAGTCGATGGGGGGGCGATCTGGAGGCTACACCTTC.

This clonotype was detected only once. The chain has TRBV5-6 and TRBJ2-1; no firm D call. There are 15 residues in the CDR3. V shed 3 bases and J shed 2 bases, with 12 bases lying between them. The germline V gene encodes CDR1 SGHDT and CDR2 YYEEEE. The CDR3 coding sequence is TGTGCCAGCAGCTCTGCCCTTTGGGCCTACAATGAGCAGTTCTTC. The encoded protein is CASSSALWAYNEQFF.

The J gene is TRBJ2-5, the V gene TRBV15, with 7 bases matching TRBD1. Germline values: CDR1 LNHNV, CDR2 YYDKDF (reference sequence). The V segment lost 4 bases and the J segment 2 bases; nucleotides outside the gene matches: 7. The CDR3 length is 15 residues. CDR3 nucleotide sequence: TGTGCCACCAGCAAGTCTCCAGGGGGTCAAGAGACCCAGTACTTC. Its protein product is CATSKSPGGQETQYF.

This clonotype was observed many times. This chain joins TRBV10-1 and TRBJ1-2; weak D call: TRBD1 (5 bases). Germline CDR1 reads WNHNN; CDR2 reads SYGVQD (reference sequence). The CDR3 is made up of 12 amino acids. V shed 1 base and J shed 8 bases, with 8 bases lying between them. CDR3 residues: CASSEFRDGYTF. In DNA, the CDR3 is TGCGCCAGCAGTGAGTTCAGGGACGGCTACACCTTC.

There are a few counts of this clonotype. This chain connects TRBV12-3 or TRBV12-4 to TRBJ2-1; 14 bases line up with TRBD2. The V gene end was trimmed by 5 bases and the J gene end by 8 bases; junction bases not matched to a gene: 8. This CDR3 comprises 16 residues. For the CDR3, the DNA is TGTGCCAGCAGTCCCCGACTAGCGGGGGGGTCCGATGAGCAGTTCTTC. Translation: CASSPRLAGGSDEQFF.

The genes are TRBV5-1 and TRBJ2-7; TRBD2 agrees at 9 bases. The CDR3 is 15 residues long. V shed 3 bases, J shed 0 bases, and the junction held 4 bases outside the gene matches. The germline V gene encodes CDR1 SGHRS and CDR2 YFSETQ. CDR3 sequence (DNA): TGCGCCAGCAGCTGGGGAGCGGGGGGCTCCTACGAGCAGTACTTC. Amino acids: CASSWGAGGSYEQYF. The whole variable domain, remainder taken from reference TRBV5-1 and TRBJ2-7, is KAGVTQTPRYLIKTRGQQVTLSCSPISGHRSVSWYQQTPGQGLQFLFEYFSETQRNKGNFPGRFSGRQFSNSRSEMNVSTLELGDSALYLCASSWGAGGSYEQYFGPGTRLTVT.

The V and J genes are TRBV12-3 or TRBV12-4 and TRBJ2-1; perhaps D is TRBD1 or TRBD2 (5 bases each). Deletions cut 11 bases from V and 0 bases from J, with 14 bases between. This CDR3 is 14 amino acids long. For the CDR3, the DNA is TGTGCCTGTTCGGCCGGGACCTCCTACAATGAGCAGTTCTTC. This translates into CACSAGTSYNEQFF.

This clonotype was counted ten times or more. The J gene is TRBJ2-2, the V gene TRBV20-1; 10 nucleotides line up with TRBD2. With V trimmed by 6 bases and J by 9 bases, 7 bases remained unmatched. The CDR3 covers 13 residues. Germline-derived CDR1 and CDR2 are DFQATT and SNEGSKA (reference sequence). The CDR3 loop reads CSAASGGGWELFF. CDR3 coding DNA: TGCAGTGCGGCTAGCGGGGGTGGGTGGGAGCTGTTTTTT.

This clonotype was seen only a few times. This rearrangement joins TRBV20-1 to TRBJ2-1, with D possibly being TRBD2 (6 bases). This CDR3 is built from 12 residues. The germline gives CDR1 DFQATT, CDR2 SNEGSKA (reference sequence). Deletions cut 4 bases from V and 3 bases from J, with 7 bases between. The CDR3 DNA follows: TGCAGTGCTACGCGGGGCTACAATGAGCAGTTCTTC. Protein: CSATRGYNEQFF.

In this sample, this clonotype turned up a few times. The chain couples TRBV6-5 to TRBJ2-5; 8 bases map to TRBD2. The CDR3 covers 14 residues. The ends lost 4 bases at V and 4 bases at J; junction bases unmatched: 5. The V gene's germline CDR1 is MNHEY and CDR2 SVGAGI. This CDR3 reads CASSWGTSGETQYF. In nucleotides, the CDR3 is TGTGCCAGCAGTTGGGGGACTAGTGGAGAGACCCAGTACTTC.

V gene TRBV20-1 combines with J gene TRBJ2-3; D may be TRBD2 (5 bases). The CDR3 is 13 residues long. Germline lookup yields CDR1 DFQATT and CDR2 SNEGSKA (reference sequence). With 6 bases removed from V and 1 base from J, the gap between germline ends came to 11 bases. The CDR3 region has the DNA TGCAGTGCCCCTTGGGAGCGCACAGATACGCAGTATTTT. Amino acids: CSAPWERTDTQYF.

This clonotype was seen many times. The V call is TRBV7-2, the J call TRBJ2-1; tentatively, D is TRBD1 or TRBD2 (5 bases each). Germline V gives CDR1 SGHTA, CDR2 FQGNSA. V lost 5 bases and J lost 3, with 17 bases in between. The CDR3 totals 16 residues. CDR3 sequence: CASSPMRDPYYNEQFF. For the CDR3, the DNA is TGTGCCAGCAGCCCGATGAGGGACCCCTACTACAATGAGCAGTTCTTC.

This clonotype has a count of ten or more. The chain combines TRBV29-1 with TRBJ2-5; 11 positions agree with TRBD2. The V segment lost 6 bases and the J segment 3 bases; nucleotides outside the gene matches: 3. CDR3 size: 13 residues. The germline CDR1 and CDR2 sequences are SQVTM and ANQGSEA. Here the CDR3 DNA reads TGCAGCGTGGCGGGACTAGCGGAAGAGACCCAGTACTTC. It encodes CSVAGLAEETQYF.

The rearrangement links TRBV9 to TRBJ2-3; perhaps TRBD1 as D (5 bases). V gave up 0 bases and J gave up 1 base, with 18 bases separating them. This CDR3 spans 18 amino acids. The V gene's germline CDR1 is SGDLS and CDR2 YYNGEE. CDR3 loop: CASSVEQGTGSRTDTQYF. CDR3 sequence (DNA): TGTGCCAGCAGCGTAGAGCAGGGTACCGGCTCGCGCACAGATACGCAGTATTTT. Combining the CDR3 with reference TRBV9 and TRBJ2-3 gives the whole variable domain DSGVTQTPKHLITATGQRVTLRCSPRSGDLSVYWYQQSLDQGLQFLIQYYNGEERAKGNILERFSAQQFPDLHSELNLSSLELGDSALYFCASSVEQGTGSRTDTQYFGPGTRLTVL.

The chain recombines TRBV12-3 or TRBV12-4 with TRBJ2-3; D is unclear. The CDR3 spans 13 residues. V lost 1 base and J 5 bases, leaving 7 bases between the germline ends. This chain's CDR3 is CASSLEWRDTQYF. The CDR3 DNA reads TGTGCCAGCAGTTTAGAATGGAGAGATACGCAGTATTTT.

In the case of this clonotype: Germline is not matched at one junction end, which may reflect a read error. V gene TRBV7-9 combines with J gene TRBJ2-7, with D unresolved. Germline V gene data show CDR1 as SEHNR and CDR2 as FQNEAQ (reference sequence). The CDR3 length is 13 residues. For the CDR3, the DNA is TGTACCAGCAGCTTATTAAGCTCCTACGAGCAGTACTTC. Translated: CTSSLLSSYEQYF.